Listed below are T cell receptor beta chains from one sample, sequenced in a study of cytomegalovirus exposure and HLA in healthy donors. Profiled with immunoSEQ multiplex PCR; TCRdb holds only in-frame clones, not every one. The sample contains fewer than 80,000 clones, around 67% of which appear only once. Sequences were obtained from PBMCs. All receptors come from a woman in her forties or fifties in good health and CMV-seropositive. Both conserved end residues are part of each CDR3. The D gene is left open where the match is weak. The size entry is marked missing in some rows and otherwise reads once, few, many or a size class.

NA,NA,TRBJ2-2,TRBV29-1,TGCAGCGTGGCTGGGGGCAACACCGGGGAGCTGTTTTTT,CSVAGGNTGELFF
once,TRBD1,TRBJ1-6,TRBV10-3,TGTGCCATAGCCGGGACAGATAATTCACCCCTCCACTTT,CAIAGTDNSPLHF
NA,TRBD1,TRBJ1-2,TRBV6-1,TGTGCCAACCGACAGGGGGACTACTATGGCTACACCTTC,CANRQGDYYGYTF
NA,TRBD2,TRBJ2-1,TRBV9,TGTGCCAGCAGCGAAAAGCGGGGGGACTACAATGAGCAGTTCTTC,CASSEKRGDYNEQFF
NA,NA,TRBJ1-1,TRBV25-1,TGTGCCAGCAGTGAACGGGTGAACACTGAAGCTTTCTTT,CASSERVNTEAFF
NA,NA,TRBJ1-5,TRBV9,TGTGCCAGCAGCGTAGGGGGACTTTCCAATCAGCCCCAGCATTTT,CASSVGGLSNQPQHF
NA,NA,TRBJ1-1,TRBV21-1,TGTGCCAGCAGCAAACCCTCCGGGAACACTGAAGCTTTCTTT,CASSKPSGNTEAFF
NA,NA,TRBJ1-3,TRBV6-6,TGTGCCAGCAGACAGAGTGACTCTGGAAACACCATATATTTT,CASRQSDSGNTIYF
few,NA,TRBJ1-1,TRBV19,TGTGCCAGTAGTCCAAACCCTTCAGGGGTCCAGAACACTGAAGCTTTCTTT,CASSPNPSGVQNTEAFF
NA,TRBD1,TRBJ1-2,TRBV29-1,TGCAGCGTTCTTGGACAGGGCGGAGGCTACACCTTC,CSVLGQGGGYTF
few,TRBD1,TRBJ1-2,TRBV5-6,TGTGCCAGCAGCTTGGGACAGGGTGCTGGCTACACCTTC,CASSLGQGAGYTF
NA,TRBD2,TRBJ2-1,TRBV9,TGTGCCAGCACCCTTTCTCATTCTAGCGGGGGCAGAAATGAGCAGTTCTTC,CASTLSHSSGGRNEQFF
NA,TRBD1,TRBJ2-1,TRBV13,TGTGCCAGCAGCACCCCGGGACAGGGAATTAATGAGCAGTTCTTC,CASSTPGQGINEQFF
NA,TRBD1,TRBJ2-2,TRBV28,TGTGCCAGCAGTCCCCAGGACAGGGGGCGTTACGGGGGCACCGGGGAGCTGTTTTTT,CASSPQDRGRYGGTGELFF
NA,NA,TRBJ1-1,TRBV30,TGTGCCTGGGAGAGGAACACTGAAGCTTTCTTT,CAWERNTEAFF
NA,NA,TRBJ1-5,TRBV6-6,TGTGCCAGCAGTTTACAGGATAGCAATCAGCCCCAGCATTTT,CASSLQDSNQPQHF
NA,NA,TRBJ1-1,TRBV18,TGTGCCAGCTCACCCACAGGTAACACTGAAGCTTTCTTT,CASSPTGNTEAFF
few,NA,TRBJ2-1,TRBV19,TGTGCCAGTAGTATAAGCACGCAATACGAGCAGTTCTTC,CASSISTQYEQFF
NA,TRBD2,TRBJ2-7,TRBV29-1,TGCAGCGTTGCCGGGGGGGAGTTGTACGAGCAGTACTTC,CSVAGGELYEQYF
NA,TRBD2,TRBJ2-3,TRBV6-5,TGTGCCAGCAGTTATGGCGCGGGGGGGCGCCGGGATACGCAGTATTTT,CASSYGAGGRRDTQYF
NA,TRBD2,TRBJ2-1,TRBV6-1,TGTGCCAGCAGTGAGCTAGCGGGGGGGTACAATGAGCAGTTCTTC,CASSELAGGYNEQFF
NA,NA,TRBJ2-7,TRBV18,TGTGCCAGCTCACCTCAGGGTGACGAGCAGTACTTC,CASSPQGDEQYF
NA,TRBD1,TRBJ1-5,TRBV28,TGTGCCAGCAGAACCCGACAGGGGGCAAAGCAGCCCCAGCATTTT,CASRTRQGAKQPQHF
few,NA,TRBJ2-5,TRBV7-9,TGTGCCAGCAGCTTACTCGCGGGTGAGACCCAGTACTTC,CASSLLAGETQYF
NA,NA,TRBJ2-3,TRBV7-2,TGTGCCAGCAGCTTGGGCGCATCGGATACGCAGTATTTT,CASSLGASDTQYF
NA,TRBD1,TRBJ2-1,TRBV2,TGTGCCAGCAGCGTGGACAGGGTCAATGAGCAGTTCTTC,CASSVDRVNEQFF
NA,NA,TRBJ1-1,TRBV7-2,TGTGCCAGCAGCCCACAGGGAGGGACTGAAGCTTTCTTT,CASSPQGGTEAFF
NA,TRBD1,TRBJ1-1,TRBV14,TGTGCCAGCAGCCACGCCAGGGGGGCCGGCCCTGAAGCTTTCTTT,CASSHARGAGPEAFF
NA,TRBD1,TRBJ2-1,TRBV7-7,TGTGCTAGCAGCTTATCCAGGGGGACCAACAATGAGCAGTTCTTC,CASSLSRGTNNEQFF
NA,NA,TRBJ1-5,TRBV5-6,TGTGCCAGCAGCTTGGCGGCAGGGCCCCATCAGCCCCAGCATTTT,CASSLAAGPHQPQHF
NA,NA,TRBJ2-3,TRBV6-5,TGTGCCAGCAGATTCAGGGCTAGCACAGATACGCAGTATTTT,CASRFRASTDTQYF
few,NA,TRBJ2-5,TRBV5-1,TGCGCCAGCAGCTTGTACGGCGGGGTAGGACAAGAGACCCAGTACTTC,CASSLYGGVGQETQYF
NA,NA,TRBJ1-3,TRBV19,TGTGCCAGTAGTAAGACAGGAACTTCCTCTGGAAACGCCATATATTTT,CASSKTGTSSGNAIYF